Given below is one T cell receptor beta chain in context. The specificity of this receptor is unknown. No per-base quality is available; no much larger clone lies one base away. TCRbeta rearrangements were sequenced from genomic DNA using the immunoSEQ assay at survey resolution. Per the authors' processing: In the TCR sequencing data, the lowest productive clonotype frequency that could be detected was 2.59 x 10-5. Analyses included only productive TCRbeta rearrangements, meaning complete and in-frame sequences. Sample clonality was computed as Simpson clonality in the immunoSEQ Analyzer version 3.0. Clones were binned by frequency as very rare, small, medium, large (1-20%) or hyperexpanded (>20%). Generation probabilities were estimated with OLGA 1.2.3, V-gene circos plots were made with VDJtools, specificities were searched in VDJdb, and CDR3 motifs were identified with GLIPH. The immuneACCESS repertoire file appears here via TCRdb, limited to in-frame rearrangements. These files lack a portion of the clones; in checked studies, under half of the deficit traces to unresolved V genes, and the cause of the others is not known. The DNA gave D and trimming, while V, J and clone size come from that table. The sample records some 45,000 clones, 65% to 90% of which are singletons. The ten largest clones take up about 3% of the sample.

The data originate from a study of STAT5B mutations in CD4+ large granular lymphocyte leukemia (dated by TCRdb to between 2020 and 2023). With respect to the entire study: Among healthy controls, the CDR3 'QG' motif was associated with a particular HLA allele. The TCRbeta repertoires of CD4+ T-cell large granular lymphocyte leukemia patients were compared with the TCRbeta repertoires of healthy blood donors. The purity of purified fractions was confirmed by flow cytometry on FACSCanto II or FACSVerse to exceed 95% among lymphocytes.

Healthy controls were roughly 40 blood donors whose buffy coats came from the Finnish Red Cross blood service. All TCR-sequenced material derived from peripheral blood: patient blood samples and healthy donor buffy coats. Peripheral blood mononuclear cells were isolated by Ficoll-Hypaque gradient centrifugation. Magnetic purification was used to isolate CD4+ cells from the buffy coats of the healthy controls. Genomic DNA was extracted using the Gentra Puregene Cell and Tissue kit, and a Qubit 2.0 fluorometer was used to quantify it. Study-wide conclusions, independent of this receptor: Compared with healthy CD4+ repertoires, CD4-sorted patient repertoires appeared more clonal, and this difference remained even after the putative leukemic clones were removed. Each patient's main leukemic clonotypes were private, but approximately 26% of these clonotypes showed up at low frequency in the non-leukemic repertoires of other patients. The data were not HLA-matched, and the relatively small sample size could explain the higher clonality seen in CD4+ compared with CD8+ T-LGLL. Enrichment of TRBV06-family usage was observed among the top patient clones (8/27) relative to healthy controls (2/35).

From the cysteine through the phenylalanine, the CDR3 covers 14 amino acids. Only the CDR3 part of the read is kept: 42 bases, read in frame from the first base. The germline ends are 18 bases apart after V is trimmed by 0 bases and J by 15 bases. From a lookup of the germline V gene, CDR1 and CDR2 are ENHRY and SYGVKD. The TCR was taken from a human donor in good health. Sequenced sample: CD4+ T cells from blood buffy coats. Recombination joined TRBV10-3 with TRBJ2-1, and TRBD1 may be the D gene, going by 5 matching bases. The bases are TGTGCCATCAGTGAGTCCATAGTAACAGGATTTGGGTTCTTC. Translated, this gives CAISESIVTGFGFF.